This T cell receptor (beta chain) was sequenced for a study of T-cell reconstitution after alpha-beta-depleted transplantation in children. TCRbeta library preparation incorporated unique molecular identifiers. Each CDR3 protein is one row after TCRdb ran MiXCR on the PCR reads. This table has more than 250,000 distinct CDR3 sequences, roughly 9.5% appearing once. From germline, CDR1 is SGHRS and CDR2 YFSETQ. Trimming shortened V by 4 bases and J by 8 bases, and 21 bases separated the two germline ends. CDR3 length: 15 residues. The chain employs TRBV5-1 and TRBJ1-2, with D perhaps matching TRBD1 (5 bases). The TCR was taken from a human donor who donated a stem cell graft to a child with SCID. The source material was PBMCs from the stem cell graft donor, sampled from the stem cell graft. The CDR3 loop is CASSRKPGDLRGYTF. The DNA of the CDR3 is TGCGCCAGCAGCCGCAAGCCGGGGGACCTGAGAGGCTACACCTTC.